This T cell receptor beta chain was sequenced in a study of cytomegalovirus exposure and HLA in healthy donors (dated by TCRdb to 2016 to 2017). In terms of the full investigation: In an earlier analysis of some 610 of the donors, approximately 300 Gb of sequence data and 120 million or so unique TCR beta sequences from about 179 million T cells were reported. HLA typing covered class I and class II loci at four-digit resolution. Among 398 genotyped donors of the cohort, an average of approximately 200,000 unique TCR beta nucleotide sequences was sequenced per donor, of which 15% to 20% were non-productive. The later analysis used no new phenotypic data to find candidate immune exposures, relying instead on TCR beta sequences and their occurrence across donors. To predict cytomegalovirus infection status, the study combined high-throughput TCR immunosequencing, statistical association of individual TCRs with disease status, and machine learning. Roughly 5 DR-DQ haplotypes were handled as single units for association and clustering, since linkage in the cohort was strong. An earlier analysis of some 500 of the donors used high-throughput TCR beta sequencing to judge whether each TCR beta V gene segment behaved as functional or pseudogenic. Donor age, sex, ethnicity and CMV serostatus were collected together with the repertoire data. A later genetic analysis took genome-wide SNP genotypes for about 60% of the roughly 670 donors and used that subset as a discovery cohort. All discovery cohort repertoires had been generated on a single sequencing platform. Along with the roughly 610-subject first cohort, a separate validation cohort of over a hundred different subjects was used. An early release covering roughly 600 HLA-typed donors comprised approximately 300 gigabases of sequencing data and tens of millions of unique TCR sequences. The T cell repertoires of several hundred subjects were profiled by immunosequencing and related to cytomegalovirus serostatus. The study aimed to test whether cataloging public T cell receptors could reveal signatures of past pathogen exposure. A later analysis re-examined previously published TCR beta repertoires from 500 to 700 donors and added high-resolution HLA genotyping to investigate patterns of TCR occurrence. Typing coverage differed by locus: A, B, C, DRB1 and DQB1 were typed in about 620-630 donors, DQA1 in 500 to 550, DPA1 in some 570, and DPB1 in 450 to 490. Of the roughly 400 genotyped donors, 81% fell in the genetic ancestry cluster associated with self-reported Caucasian donors.

The cohort consisted of 600 to 750 healthy bone marrow donors. At the time of sampling, all cohort members were nominally healthy, though unrecorded immune exposures were likely present. The donor was CMV seropositive and was included in the group of approximately 310 seropositive cohort members. Every donor gave a peripheral blood sample, and the peripheral blood mononuclear cells from that sample were used for TCR beta sequencing. Genomic DNA extraction from the blood cell samples was performed with the Qiagen DNeasy Blood Extraction Kit. Preparation of the library involved the immunoSEQ multiplex PCR assay. A mixture of 60 forward primers for TCR Vbeta segments and 13 reverse primers for TCR Jbeta segments was used in the multiplex PCR. A multiplex PCR assay on genomic DNA amplified the CDR3 region of rearranged TCR beta genes. The amplified TCR beta libraries were sequenced on the Illumina HiSeq System as 87-base-pair reads. The paper's processing steps were these. A later analysis tallied 70 million to 100 million unique TCR beta chains across the approximately 670 repertoires, and around 12 million of those chains were shared by two or more donors. Raw reads were error-corrected and collapsed into unique sequences by a nearest-neighbor algorithm in which closely related sequences were merged to remove PCR and sequencing errors. Alignment of CDR3 sequences to IMGT reference sequences was used to assign V, D and J gene segments. For a sequence to be retained, at least a six-nucleotide match to both a V gene segment and a J gene segment was required. A rearrangement was called productive if the CDR3 had no stop codons and remained in frame with V and J, and every other rearrangement was called non-productive. Following IMGT convention, CDR3 was defined as the stretch from the second conserved V-encoded cysteine up to the conserved J-encoded phenylalanine. The earlier analysis of about 590 of the donors excluded sequences that lacked an unambiguous match to a single V gene segment. An earlier analysis of 500 to 700 of the donors classified V segments as functional when productive rearrangements were above 56.7% and as segregating when the standard deviation between donors was above 5%. A statistical classification framework was built to diagnose cytomegalovirus status from the catalog of TCR beta chain sequences. In a later analysis, TCR nucleotide sequences were compared against IMGT/GENE-DB human TR gene sequences so that V and J genes could be assigned. A later analysis assigned CDR3 sequences and most-parsimonious VDJ recombination scenarios with the TCRdist pipeline. A later analysis defined each TCR beta chain by its CDR3 amino acid sequence plus V-gene family, and excluded reads lacking a unique V-gene family. As a way to deal with suspected cross-contamination and a sequencing artifact, a later analysis dropped 640 or so nucleotide sequences that were highly shared and had low generation probability. A later analysis calculated a clonal expansion index for each public chain from normalized within-repertoire ranks of inferred template counts. A later analysis computed generation probabilities with a VDJ recombination model fitted to out-of-frame rearrangements, and checked the results against IGoR. In a later analysis, hypergeometric tests were used to score TCR-TCR, TCR-HLA and TCR-CMV co-occurrence, with a repertoire-size bias correction applied to TCR pairs. To estimate false discovery rates, a later analysis permuted the HLA or CMV assignments 20 times. In a later analysis, co-occurring TCRs were grouped using DBSCAN, with TCRdist sequence similarity added in when clustering inside HLA-allele-positive subsets. Repertoires with fewer than 30,000 or more than 120,000 public chains, plus five repertoires with anomalous nucleotide sharing, were excluded from co-occurrence clustering. Entries here come from immuneACCESS through TCRdb and include only in-frame sequences with V and J called. Some clones fail to appear in such tables; in the studies checked, an unresolved V gene covers under half of the shortfall, and the cause of the remainder is unknown. From that table come the V and J calls and clone size; the DNA was used to work out D and trimming. For this sample there are tens of thousands of clones; around 66% appear just once. Approximately 4.4% of the sample rests with the top ten.

Points on this clone: It has no known antigen specificity. No much larger clone exists at a distance of one base, and base qualities are not known.

Points the paper makes about the study in general: Some IMGT-functional V segments, including TRBV6-2 and TRBV6-3, could not be distinguished by the 87-base-pair reads and were therefore excluded. In a later analysis, most CMV-associated TCR beta chains were found to appear HLA-restricted, with HLA associations seemingly driven largely by CMV exposure. A later genetic analysis reported fewer N-insertions in productive TCRs among donors in an Asian-associated ancestry cluster than the roughly 720-donor mean. Roughly uniform sequencing depth across donors was assumed in presence/absence analyses, although this assumption may not hold. When HLA alleles, especially DR and DQ, strongly co-occurred, attributing TCR associations to individual alleles was difficult. Correlated functional status among segregating V segments might reflect linkage disequilibrium, but an unknown experimental factor could not be ruled out. In a later analysis, about 16,000 TCR beta sequences were associated with specific HLA alleles at a false discovery rate of 0.05. While some public TCRs were present in many individuals, most TCR sequences turned up only very rarely across donors. The authors suggested that the approach could potentially be generalized to other disease states and immunological phenotypes. The cohort was sequenced for TCR beta chains only, and without alpha or paired-chain data the features that could be detected were limited. A later analysis found that HLA-associated TCR beta chains were more clonally expanded and had lower generation probabilities than equally common non-associated chains. In a later genetic analysis, a missense DCLRE1C variant was associated with V-gene and J-gene trimming of TCR beta chains, and the association was replicated in an independent cohort. Immune exposure information for the cohort was limited to CMV serostatus. Three of the identified cytomegalovirus-associated TCR beta chains were confirmed in vitro to be specific for cytomegalovirus antigens. A further reported finding was that TCR beta sequences accurately predicted the HLA-A and HLA-B alleles for most subjects in the first cohort. A group of highly shared sequence variants was considered likely to be a technical artifact of the sequencing pipeline. An earlier analysis of some 560 of the donors showed that most TCR beta V segments appeared in productive rearrangements either about 87% or about 30% of the time, which broadly matched IMGT annotations. Because HLA typing was missing for some donors at each locus, association tests included only the typed subset. According to a later analysis, parvovirus B19, influenza, CMV and Epstein-Barr virus appeared linked to several top co-occurrence clusters. In a later analysis, the rate of TCR association differed among HLA loci, with DRB1 alleles having the most associated TCRs and HLA-C alleles having the fewest. The earlier analysis of nearly 600 of the donors excluded fewer than 20 rarely observed V segments, including chromosome 9 orphons, because counts were too low. The classifier was reported to diagnose cytomegalovirus status with high specificity and sensitivity in both the original and validation cohorts. The study listed 164 TCR beta chains as associated with cytomegalovirus.

CDR1 is given as SGHTA and CDR2 as FQGNSA, both from the germline V gene. Trimming leaves V shorter by 2 bases and J shorter by 6 bases, with the junction holding 11 bases beyond the gene matches. The CDR3, cysteine through phenylalanine, is 17 amino acids long. Only the CDR3 DNA is retained, 51 bases long and in frame from the first base. The TCR originated in a man between 60 and 75 years old in good health and CMV-seropositive. The chain is assembled from TRBV7-2 and TRBJ2-2; 8 of the junction bases match TRBD2. The sequenced material came from PBMCs. The nucleotide sequence is TGTGCCAGCAGCTTATGGGCAGCGGGGGCCCACGCCGGGGAGCTGTTTTTT. Protein translation: CASSLWAAGAHAGELFF.